One sample yielded the 14 T cell receptor beta chains listed below, sequenced in a study of blood T cell repertoires in COVID-19. TCRdb's copy holds only in-frame clones and misses some; the assay was immunoSEQ multiplex PCR. The table lists roughly 220,000 clones, roughly 79% of them singletons, with around 7.5% in the top ten. The sequencing sample was made of peripheral blood. The receptors stem from an elderly woman with COVID-19, enrolled during active disease.

This clone was seen a single time. The chain combines TRBV24-1 with TRBJ2-1; 14 nucleotides align to TRBD2. The germline V gene has CDR1 KGHDR and CDR2 SFDVKD. V lost 5 bases, J lost 13 bases, and 9 bases stayed unmatched. The CDR3 has 15 residues. The DNA for the CDR3 is TGTGCCACCAGTGTTTGGACTAGCGGGGGGTTCCAACAGTTCTTC. Its protein is CATSVWTSGGFQQFF.

This clone came up a few times. The CDR3 bases are TGCGCCAGCAGCCGATCGCAGGATGGGGGCCCCAACATTCAGTACTTC. Its translation is CASSRSQDGGPNIQYF. The gene calls are TRBV4-3 and TRBJ2-4; TRBD1 is a possible D gene (6 bases). The germline gives CDR1 LGHNA, CDR2 YSLEER. The CDR3 extends over 16 amino acids. The V and J ends lost 4 bases and 7 bases respectively, with 20 bases between them.

The chain recombines TRBV5-1 with TRBJ2-1, with D perhaps matching TRBD2 (5 bases). V was trimmed by 3 bases and J by 1 base, leaving 17 bases between them. The germline V gene has CDR1 SGHRS and CDR2 YFSETQ. This CDR3 has 17 amino acids. The CDR3: CASSSGGGRLSYNEQFF. As DNA, the CDR3 is TGCGCCAGCAGCTCCGGAGGTGGCAGACTTTCCTACAATGAGCAGTTCTTC.

The chain recombines TRBV4-1 with TRBJ1-2, with 9 bases fitting TRBD1. Germline CDR1 MGHRA, CDR2 YSYEKL. The CDR3 spans 15 residues. The trim removed 6 bases at V and 2 bases at J, leaving 7 bases unmatched. CDR3 nucleotide sequence: TGCGCCAGCAGAGGTCCCGGGACAGGGAACTATGGCTACACCTTC. This gives the protein CASRGPGTGNYGYTF.

The chain links TRBV2 to TRBJ1-2, with 7 bases lining up with TRBD1. The V segment lost 5 bases and the J segment 2 bases; nucleotides outside the gene matches: 2. The germline gives CDR1 SNHLY, CDR2 FYNNEI. CDR3 length: 13 amino acids. CDR3 in amino acids: CASSRTGNYGYTF. The CDR3 DNA reads TGTGCCAGCAGTCGGACAGGAAACTATGGCTACACCTTC.

The count of this clone is one. This chain links TRBV7-9 with TRBJ2-5; 8 bases match TRBD1. Trimming took 5 bases from V and 7 from J; bases not matched to a gene: 6. This CDR3 region has 13 residues. The germline V gene has CDR1 SEHNR and CDR2 FQNEAQ (reference sequence). The CDR3 nucleotides are TGTGCCAGCAGCCCCGGCACAGGGGGGACCCAGTACTTC. Translation: CASSPGTGGTQYF. The full variable domain, with the rest looked up from reference TRBV7-9 and TRBJ2-5, is DTGVSQNPRHKITKRGQNVTFRCDPISEHNRLYWYRQTLGQGPEFLTYFQNEAQLEKSRLLSDRFSAERPKGSFSTLEIQRTEQGDSAMYLCASSPGTGGTQYFGPGTRLLVL.

The chain uses TRBV19 and TRBJ2-1; D possibly corresponds to TRBD1 (7 bases). Trimming pared 4 bases from V and 0 bases from J, leaving 16 bases between. The CDR3 length is 17 residues. Germline V lookup: CDR1 LNHDA, CDR2 SQIVND (reference sequence). The CDR3 protein is CASSNPGGISSYNEQFF. The CDR3, as DNA: TGTGCCAGTAGTAACCCAGGGGGGATTAGCTCCTACAATGAGCAGTTCTTC.

This clone has a single count. This sequence joins TRBV3-1 (or the pseudogene TRBV3-2) and TRBJ2-5; the D gene is possibly TRBD1 (6 bases). CDR3 size: 18 residues. The V gene's germline CDR1 is LGHDT and CDR2 YNNKEL (reference sequence). Trimming cost V 1 base and J 2 bases, with 20 bases left between them. The CDR3 loop reads CASSQGGPLTPGQETQYF. CDR3 bases: TGTGCCAGCAGCCAAGGGGGGCCCCTGACACCAGGTCAAGAGACCCAGTACTTC.

The V call is TRBV9, the J call TRBJ2-7, with 12 bases fitting TRBD2. The trim removed 2 bases at V and 0 bases at J, leaving 3 bases unmatched. The CDR3 totals 16 residues. Per the germline V gene, CDR1 is SGDLS and CDR2 is YYNGEE. The DNA of the CDR3 is TGTGCCAGCAGCGTCTCTAGCGGGGGGGTCTCCTACGAGCAGTACTTC. Protein: CASSVSSGGVSYEQYF.

This chain joins TRBV10-3 and TRBJ1-3, with TRBD1 matching 8 bases. The V segment lost 11 bases and the J segment 5 bases; nucleotides outside the gene matches: 14. Germline V gene lookup returns CDR1 ENHRY and CDR2 SYGVKD. CDR3 length: 15 amino acids. Here the CDR3 reads CASGGQGAFRNTIYF. Written as DNA, the CDR3 is TGTGCCTCCGGGGGTCAGGGGGCGTTTAGAAACACCATATATTTT.

Concerning this clone itself: Within the sample, other DNA sequences also encode this same CDR3. The V gene is TRBV30, the J gene TRBJ1-4, with 7 bases fitting TRBD1. This CDR3 contains 15 residues. J gave up 2 bases and V 0 bases, and 3 bases lay outside the gene matches. The germline CDR1 and CDR2 sequences are GTSNPN and SVGIG (reference sequence). CDR3 protein: CAWSVRGGTNEKLFF. The CDR3, as DNA: TGTGCCTGGAGTGTACGAGGGGGCACTAATGAAAAACTGTTTTTT.

The rearrangement joins TRBV5-1 to TRBJ2-5, with 11 bases matching TRBD2. The V and J ends lost 5 bases and 5 bases, in that order; junction bases with no gene match: 8. The CDR3 length is 15 residues. Germline lookup yields CDR1 SGHRS and CDR2 YFSETQ. CDR3 coding DNA: TGCGCCAGCAGTTCCATAGCGGGGGGGCCGGAGACCCAGTACTTC. As protein: CASSSIAGGPETQYF.

This clone occurred a few times. The chain couples TRBV9 to TRBJ2-1; D uncertain. CDR1 is SGDLS and CDR2 is YYNGEE in the germline V gene. The CDR3 is made up of 13 amino acids. The germline V and J ends were trimmed by 0 bases and 5 bases, with 6 bases remaining between them. The CDR3 spells CASSVDIHNEQFF. CDR3 bases: TGTGCCAGCAGCGTAGATATCCACAATGAGCAGTTCTTC. The full variable domain, rest sourced from reference TRBV9 and TRBJ2-1, is DSGVTQTPKHLITATGQRVTLRCSPRSGDLSVYWYQQSLDQGLQFLIQYYNGEERAKGNILERFSAQQFPDLHSELNLSSLELGDSALYFCASSVDIHNEQFFGPGTRLTVL.

The chain employs TRBV6-5 and TRBJ1-2; TRBD1 matches 7 bases. This CDR3 has 15 residues. V lost 0 bases, J lost 4 bases, and 5 bases stayed unmatched. The germline V gene encodes CDR1 MNHEY and CDR2 SVGAGI. This chain's CDR3 is CASSYSATGRYGYTF. Here the CDR3 DNA reads TGTGCCAGCAGTTACTCGGCGACAGGGCGCTATGGCTACACCTTC.